This T cell receptor (beta chain) was profiled in a study of blood T cell repertoires in COVID-19. About the study: Sample material is recorded as cDNA or gDNA derived from T cells, B-cell-depleted T cells, or PBMCs.

Some clones are missing from TCRdb's copy, which holds only in-frame ones; the method was immunoSEQ multiplex PCR. The table has some 300,000 clones, nearly 90% seen once. Individuals aged about 18 to 100 years were recruited from approximately 22 US areas. Exposed participants came across a COVID-19 case within 2 weeks before study entry. The source is a woman in her fifties or sixties who had been exposed to COVID-19. Input material: PBMCs or T cells enriched from blood (not recorded which).

The CDR3 spells CASSYKRTDGYTF. CDR3 bases: TGTGCCAGCAGTTACAAACGGACAGACGGCTACACCTTC. The gene calls are TRBV6-5 and TRBJ1-2, with D possibly being TRBD1 (6 bases). Germline V lookup: CDR1 MNHEY, CDR2 SVGAGI. Trimming left V 2 bases short and J 8 bases short, with 12 bases between. CDR3 length equals 13 residues.